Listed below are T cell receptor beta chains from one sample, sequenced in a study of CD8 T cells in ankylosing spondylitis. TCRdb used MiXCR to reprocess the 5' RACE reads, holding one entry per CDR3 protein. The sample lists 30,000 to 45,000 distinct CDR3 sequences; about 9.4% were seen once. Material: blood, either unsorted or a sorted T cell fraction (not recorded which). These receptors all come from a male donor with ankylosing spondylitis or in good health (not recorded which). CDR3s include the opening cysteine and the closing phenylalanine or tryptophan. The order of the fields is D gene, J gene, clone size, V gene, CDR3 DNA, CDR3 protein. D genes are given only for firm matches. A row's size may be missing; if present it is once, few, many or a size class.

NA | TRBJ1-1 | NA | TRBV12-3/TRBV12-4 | TGTGCCAGCAGACCCCCCCAGCGGAACACTGAAGCTTTCTTT | CASRPPQRNTEAFF
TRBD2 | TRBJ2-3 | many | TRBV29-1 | TGCAGCGTCCGAAGAACGGCCGGGAGGAACACAGATACGCAGTATTTT | CSVRRTAGRNTDTQYF
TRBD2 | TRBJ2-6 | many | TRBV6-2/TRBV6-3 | TGTGCCAGCAGTTACTACGGGGGGAGCGGGGCCAACGTCCTGACTTTC | CASSYYGGSGANVLTF
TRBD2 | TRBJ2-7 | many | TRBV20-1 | TGCAGTGCTAGCCCCGGGACTAGCGGGAGTAAGCAGTACTTC | CSASPGTSGSKQYF
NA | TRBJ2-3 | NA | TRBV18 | TGTGCCAGCTCATCAGAAGCAGATACGCAGTATTTT | CASSSEADTQYF
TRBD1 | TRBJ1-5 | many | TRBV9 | TGTGCCAGCAGCGTGGGACAGGGAAGGAATCAGCCCCAGCATTTT | CASSVGQGRNQPQHF
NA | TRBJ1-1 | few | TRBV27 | TGTGCCAGCAGTCTCCGGGCCCAAAGAGACACTGAAGCTTTCTTT | CASSLRAQRDTEAFF
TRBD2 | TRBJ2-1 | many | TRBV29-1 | TGCAGCGTCGAGGGGCTAGCGGGAGGGAAAATGAGGTCCTACAATGAGCAGTTCTTC | CSVEGLAGGKMRSYNEQFF
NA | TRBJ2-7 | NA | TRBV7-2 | TGTGCCAGCAGCTTAGCGGGCGTGTTCTCCGAGCAGTACTTC | CASSLAGVFSEQYF
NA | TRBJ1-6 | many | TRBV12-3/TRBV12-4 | TGTGCCAGCAGTTTGGGCAGCGGATCACCCCTCCACTTT | CASSLGSGSPLHF
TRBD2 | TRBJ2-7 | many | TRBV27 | TGTGCCAGCAGTTTCTTCTCCAGCGGGAGGGCCGCTTACGAGCAGTACTTC | CASSFFSSGRAAYEQYF
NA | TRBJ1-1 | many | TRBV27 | TGTGCCAGCAGTTTATCGGTTCAGCCGAACACTGAAGCTTTCTTT | CASSLSVQPNTEAFF
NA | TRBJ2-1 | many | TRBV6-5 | TGTGCCAGCAGTTACAGGAGCGGAGAGCAGTTCTTC | CASSYRSGEQFF
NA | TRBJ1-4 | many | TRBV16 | TGTGCCAGCAGCCAAGCGACTTTTGATAATGAAAAACTGTTTTTT | CASSQATFDNEKLFF
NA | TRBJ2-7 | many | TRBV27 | TGTGCCAGCAGTTTAAGTTTGTATTCCTACGAGCAGTACTTC | CASSLSLYSYEQYF
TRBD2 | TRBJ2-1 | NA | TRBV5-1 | TGCGCCAGCAGCTTGCACACTAGCGGGGCCTACAATGAGCAGTTCTTC | CASSLHTSGAYNEQFF
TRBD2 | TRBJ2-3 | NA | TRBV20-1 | TGCAGTGCTAAAGAAGCGGGAGGGGGCACAGATACGCAGTATTTT | CSAKEAGGGTDTQYF
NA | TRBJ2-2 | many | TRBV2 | TGTGCCAGCAGAGCGGGCGTCGATTACACCGGGGAGCTGTTTTTT | CASRAGVDYTGELFF
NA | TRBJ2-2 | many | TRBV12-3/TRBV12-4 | TGTGCCAGCAGTTCATCCGGGGCCCCCGGGGAGCTGTTTTTT | CASSSSGAPGELFF
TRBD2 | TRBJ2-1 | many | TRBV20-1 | TGCAGTGCTAGAGATGGGAGCGGGAATCTCTACAATGAGCAGTTCTTC | CSARDGSGNLYNEQFF
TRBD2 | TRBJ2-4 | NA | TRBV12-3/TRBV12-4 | TGTACCAGCAGTCACCGACTAGCGGGGTCTAGCGGGGGGAAAAACATTCAGTACTTC | CTSSHRLAGSSGGKNIQYF
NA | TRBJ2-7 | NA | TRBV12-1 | TGTGCCAGCGGCCCCGGGCTCGTCGCTTACTACGAGCAGTACTTC | CASGPGLVAYYEQYF
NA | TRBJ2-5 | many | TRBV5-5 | TGTGCCAGCAGCTCAGGGCTTCAAGAGACCCAGTACTTC | CASSSGLQETQYF
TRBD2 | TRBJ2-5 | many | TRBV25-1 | TGTGCCAGCAGCCCAAGCGGGGGAGAGGCCCAGTACTTC | CASSPSGGEAQYF
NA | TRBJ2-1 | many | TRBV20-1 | TGCAGTGCTAGAGATTTTTTAGCGGACGTGGCTGAGCAGTTCTTC | CSARDFLADVAEQFF
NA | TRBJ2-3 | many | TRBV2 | TGTGCCAGCAGTGAAGTTTGGGGGCGTGAGACAGATACGCAGTATTTT | CASSEVWGRETDTQYF
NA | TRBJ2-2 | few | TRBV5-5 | TGTGCCAGCAGGGAGGGGGCGCACACCGGGGAGCTGTTTTTT | CASREGAHTGELFF
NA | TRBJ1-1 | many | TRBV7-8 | TGTGCCAGCAGCTTAGTCTCCCGGAACCTGAACACTGAAGCTTTCTTT | CASSLVSRNLNTEAFF
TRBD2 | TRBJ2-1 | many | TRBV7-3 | TGTGCCAGCAGCTTATCCTCTAGCGGCAATGAGCAGTTCTTC | CASSLSSSGNEQFF
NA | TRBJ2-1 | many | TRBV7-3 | TGTGCCAGCAGTCTGACACGTTCCTACAATGAGCAGTTCTTC | CASSLTRSYNEQFF
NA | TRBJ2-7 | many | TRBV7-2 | TGTGCCAGCAGCTTACGGACGATCGGACTGGGAACCTACGAGCAGTACTTC | CASSLRTIGLGTYEQYF
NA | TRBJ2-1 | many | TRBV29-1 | TGCAGCGCCGTCAACAATGAGCAGTTCTTC | CSAVNNEQFF
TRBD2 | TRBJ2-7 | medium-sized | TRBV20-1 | TGCAGTGCTAAAGACCTAGCGGGAGCATACGAGCAGTACTTC | CSAKDLAGAYEQYF
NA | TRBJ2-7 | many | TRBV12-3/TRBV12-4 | TGTGCCAGCAGTTTTTCCTCGGGACGGACGAGCTCCTACGAGCAGTACTTC | CASSFSSGRTSSYEQYF
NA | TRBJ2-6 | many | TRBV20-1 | TGCAGTGCCCGGCGAGCTGGAGTAGGCTCTGGGGCCAACGTCCTGACTTTC | CSARRAGVGSGANVLTF
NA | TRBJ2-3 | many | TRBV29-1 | TGCAGCGTTGAAGGCACAGCGGGCAGCACAGATACGCAGTATTTT | CSVEGTAGSTDTQYF
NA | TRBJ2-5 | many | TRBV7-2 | TGTGCCAGCAGCCCCTACTCTTACCAAGAGACCCAGTACTTC | CASSPYSYQETQYF